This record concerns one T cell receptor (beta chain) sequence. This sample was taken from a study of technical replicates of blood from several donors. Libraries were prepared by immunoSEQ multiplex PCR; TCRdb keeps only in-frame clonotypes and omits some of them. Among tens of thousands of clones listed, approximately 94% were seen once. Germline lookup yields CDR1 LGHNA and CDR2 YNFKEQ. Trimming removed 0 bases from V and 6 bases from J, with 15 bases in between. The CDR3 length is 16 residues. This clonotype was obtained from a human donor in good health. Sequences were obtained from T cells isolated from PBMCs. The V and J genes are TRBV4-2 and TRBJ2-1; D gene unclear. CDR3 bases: TGTGCCAGCAGCCAAGATGGGCAGGATTATGGCAATGAGCAGTTCTTC. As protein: CASSQDGQDYGNEQFF.